The 22 T cell receptor beta chains reported below all come from one sample, sequenced in a study of cytomegalovirus exposure and HLA in healthy donors. This PCR relied on a set of 60 Vbeta primers and 13 Jbeta primers. Only in-frame clones appear in the TCRdb table, and some are missing; sequencing was by immunoSEQ multiplex PCR. The table includes about 140,000 clones, roughly three quarters detected once. Source material: PBMCs. The receptor set was obtained from a male donor in good health and CMV-seronegative.

The chain couples TRBV9 to TRBJ2-1, with 11 positions matching TRBD2. This CDR3 has 13 amino acids. Germline CDR1 is SGDLS and CDR2 is YYNGEE. Trimming cost V 10 bases and J 9 bases; bases outside gene matches: 9. CDR3 loop: CASGTSGGGEQFF. CDR3 sequence (DNA): TGTGCCTCCGGTACTAGCGGGGGAGGTGAGCAGTTCTTC.

This chain uses TRBV6-5 with TRBJ1-2; no reliable D call. V lost 5 bases and J 3 bases, leaving 16 bases between the germline ends. The length of the CDR3 is 15 residues. CDR1 is MNHEY, CDR2 SVGAGI, per germline. The CDR3 DNA reads as TGTGCCAGCAGTCGCCAGGCCACCCCGTACTATGGCTACACCTTC. Translated, it gives CASSRQATPYYGYTF.

The chain employs TRBV27 and TRBJ2-7, with D possibly being TRBD2 (6 bases). CDR3 length equals 16 residues. In germline, CDR1 is MNHEY, CDR2 SMNVEV (reference sequence). V was pared by 0 bases and J by 9 bases, with 21 bases between. The CDR3 DNA reads as TGTGCCAGCAGTTTATCTTTCGGTTATGGAGGGTATGGGCAGTACTTC. It yields the protein CASSLSFGYGGYGQYF.

The gene calls are TRBV5-1 and TRBJ2-7, with D possibly being TRBD2 (5 bases). The CDR3 loop spans 14 amino acids. Trimming shortened V by 2 bases and J by 7 bases, and 16 bases separated the two germline ends. Germline V gene sequence: CDR1 SGHRS, CDR2 YFSETQ. For the CDR3, the DNA is TGCGCCAGCAGCTTAGGCGAGGGATCCGGAGAGCAGTACTTC. Protein product: CASSLGEGSGEQYF.

The V call is TRBV11-2, the J call TRBJ2-7; D possibly corresponds to TRBD1 (5 bases). V dropped 2 bases and J dropped 0 bases, with 11 bases sitting between them. Germline V gene sequence: CDR1 SGHAT, CDR2 FQNNGV. The CDR3 totals 15 residues. DNA of the CDR3: TGTGCCAGCAGCTTACCGCAGGGTAGCTCCTACGAGCAGTACTTC. Residues: CASSLPQGSSYEQYF.

The rearrangement joins TRBV5-1 to TRBJ2-3; D is perhaps TRBD1 (6 bases). This CDR3 has 18 amino acids. Trimming pared 1 base from V and 6 bases from J, leaving 24 bases between. Germline loops: CDR1 SGHRS, CDR2 YFSETQ. In DNA form, the CDR3 reads TGCGCCAGCAGCTTGCCCTTTACTCGAAAGGGGCAGGGGGATACGCAGTATTTT. Translated, it gives CASSLPFTRKGQGDTQYF.

This clone turned up a few times. This rearrangement joins TRBV5-6 to TRBJ1-2; D is undetermined. V gave up 3 bases and J gave up 0 bases, with 12 bases separating them. The CDR3 is 15 residues long. The germline CDR1 and CDR2 sequences are SGHDT and YYEEEE. The CDR3 sequence: CASSYYLPTNYGYTF. DNA of the CDR3: TGTGCCAGCAGCTACTACCTACCCACTAACTATGGCTACACCTTC.

The V gene is TRBV30, the J gene TRBJ2-7, with a weak D call TRBD2 (5 bases). The V gene's germline CDR1 is GTSNPN and CDR2 SVGIG (reference sequence). The CDR3 is 13 residues long. V was clipped by 2 bases and J by 4 bases, with 12 bases between them. The CDR3 DNA sequence: TGTGCCTGGAGTCTTCGAACGGGGTACGAGCAGTACTTC. Protein product: CAWSLRTGYEQYF.

The chain recombines TRBV4-3 with TRBJ1-2; D gene uncertain. V shed 4 bases and J shed 5 bases, with 14 bases lying between them. The CDR3 runs to 14 residues. CDR1 is LGHNA, CDR2 YSLEER, per germline. CDR3 sequence: CASSPARRLYGYTF. The CDR3 nucleotides read TGCGCCAGCAGCCCCGCGAGGAGACTTTATGGCTACACCTTC.

The rearrangement links TRBV6-6 to TRBJ1-1; D is unresolved. The CDR3 spans 14 residues. Germline-derived CDR1 and CDR2 are MNHNY and SVGAGI (reference sequence). Deletions cut 2 bases from V and 1 base from J, with 8 bases between. CDR3 region: CASSYPGKNTEAFF. The CDR3 DNA reads TGTGCCAGCAGTTACCCGGGGAAGAACACTGAAGCTTTCTTT.

V and J are TRBV5-1 and TRBJ1-6, with 10 bases identical to TRBD1. Trimming at V came to 4 bases and at J to 10 bases, leaving 5 bases not matched to a gene. Per the germline V gene, CDR1 is SGHRS and CDR2 is YFSETQ. CDR3 size: 14 residues. The CDR3 here is CASSPGTGESPLHF. The CDR3 nucleotides are TGCGCCAGCAGCCCCGGGACAGGGGAATCACCCCTCCACTTT.

J is TRBJ2-3 and V is TRBV30; possibly TRBD1 for D (6 bases). CDR1 and CDR2 from the germline V gene are GTSNPN and SVGIG (reference sequence). The V and J ends lost 3 bases and 9 bases respectively, with 13 bases between them. The CDR3 has 12 amino acids. The CDR3 DNA sequence: TGTGCCTGGAGCGGACAGAGTAGGACGCAGTATTTT. This gives the protein CAWSGQSRTQYF.

The rearrangement links TRBV6-1 to TRBJ1-5, with 12 bases aligning to TRBD1. The germline CDR1 and CDR2 sequences are MNHNS and SASEGT. The CDR3 contains 15 residues. With 4 bases clipped from V and 6 bases from J, the junction kept 4 bases outside the gene matches. The CDR3 DNA sequence: TGTGCCAGCAGTGTCGGGACAGGGGGCACTCAGCCCCAGCATTTT. Its protein product is CASSVGTGGTQPQHF.

The chain uses TRBV30 and TRBJ1-5; 9 nucleotides line up with TRBD1. Germline assignment: CDR1 GTSNPN and CDR2 SVGIG (reference sequence). V lost 3 bases, J lost 9 bases, and 9 bases stayed unmatched. The CDR3 has 14 amino acids. Written as DNA, the CDR3 is TGTGCCTGGAGCACGGGACAGGGCATCGCGCCCCAGCATTTT. Translating it yields CAWSTGQGIAPQHF. The full variable domain, its missing parts supplied by reference TRBV30 and TRBJ1-5, is SQTIHQWPATLVQPVGSPLSLECTVEGTSNPNLYWYRQAAGRGLQLLFYSVGIGQISSEVPQNLSASRPQDRQFILSSKKLLLSDSGFYLCAWSTGQGIAPQHFGDGTRLSIL.

The V call is TRBV2, the J call TRBJ1-4, with TRBD1 matching over 9 bases. V lost 7 bases to trimming and J lost 6 bases; unmatched junction nucleotides: 12. The CDR3 totals 16 residues. Germline assignment: CDR1 SNHLY and CDR2 FYNNEI. This CDR3 is CASNAPRDREDEKLFF. CDR3 DNA sequence: TGTGCCAGCAATGCACCAAGGGACAGGGAGGATGAAAAACTGTTTTTT. Complete variable domain (other parts from reference TRBV2 and TRBJ1-4): EPEVTQTPSHQVTQMGQEVILRCVPISNHLYFYWYRQILGQKVEFLVSFYNNEISEKSEIFDDQFSVERPDGSNFTLKIRSTKLEDSAMYFCASNAPRDREDEKLFFGSGTQLSVL.

This clone was recorded only once. The chain combines TRBV25-1 with TRBJ1-5; D is unclear. The germline gives CDR1 MGHDK, CDR2 SYGVNS. There are 14 residues in the CDR3. The V end was cut by 2 bases, the J end by 3 bases, with 8 bases between. The CDR3 is CASSEEGFNQPQHF. CDR3 bases: TGTGCCAGCAGTGAAGAGGGCTTCAATCAGCCCCAGCATTTT.

The chain combines TRBV6-5 with TRBJ1-6; D remains ambiguous. This CDR3 is 14 amino acids long. The germline V gene encodes CDR1 MNHEY and CDR2 SVGAGI. V gave up 9 bases and J gave up 10 bases, with 19 bases separating them. The DNA for the CDR3 is TGTGCCAGTCGTTACCCAAGTCCCGAGTCACCCCTCCACTTT. This translates into CASRYPSPESPLHF.

Concerning this clone itself: Compared with germline, one end of the junction differs, possibly owing to a read error. The CDR3 DNA sequence: TGCGCCAGCAGCGTGGGACTAGCGGTCTGGAGCACAGATGCGCAGTATTTT. This translates into CASSVGLAVWSTDAQYF. V and J are TRBV5-1 and TRBJ2-3; 11 bases are a match to TRBD2. There are 17 residues in the CDR3. Germline V gene lookup returns CDR1 SGHRS and CDR2 YFSETQ.

This clone occurred a few times. The rearrangement joins TRBV2 to TRBJ1-2; TRBD1 is a possible D gene (6 bases). CDR1 SNHLY and CDR2 FYNNEI come from the germline V gene. Trimming pared 8 bases from V and 3 bases from J, leaving 13 bases between. There are 13 residues in the CDR3. CDR3 bases: TGTGCCAGCGGGGGGGGCGAGGACTATGGCTACACCTTC. Its protein product is CASGGGEDYGYTF.

V usage is TRBV7-6 and J usage is TRBJ2-5; 12 bases map to TRBD2. Judging by the DNA end, TRBJ2-7 fits better; the J call may be wrong. Germline lookup yields CDR1 SGHVS and CDR2 FNYEAQ. The CDR3 is made up of 15 amino acids. The CDR3 sequence: CASSATSGGPTEQYF. DNA for the CDR3: TGTGCCAGCAGCGCAACTAGCGGGGGGCCGACCGAGCAGTACTTC.

Concerning this clone: Other DNA sequences in this sample translate to the same CDR3. The CDR3 nucleotides read TGTGCCAGCAAGACTCAGGGGGCGGGGCAGCCCCAGCATTTT. The encoded protein is CASKTQGAGQPQHF. V gene TRBV28 combines with J gene TRBJ1-5; TRBD1 aligns across 8 bases. Germline CDR1 and CDR2: MDHEN and SYDVKM. V shed 7 bases and J 7 bases; nucleotides not matched to a gene: 9. The CDR3 loop spans 14 amino acids.

This clone was counted only a few times. The rearrangement uses TRBV6-5 and TRBJ1-4, with D possibly being TRBD1 (6 bases). There are 15 residues in the CDR3. V lost 5 bases and J 4 bases, leaving 14 bases between the germline ends. Germline CDR1 MNHEY, CDR2 SVGAGI. CDR3 loop: CASSPGGGVNEKLFF. CDR3 in DNA: TGTGCCAGCAGTCCCGGGGGGGGCGTTAATGAAAAACTGTTTTTT.